This TCR beta chain originates from a study of T-cell reconstitution after alpha-beta-depleted transplantation in children. Study-wide results and limits: Among T cells one year after transplant, newly produced cells accounted for most counts and diversity.

Trimming cost V 6 bases and J 2 bases; bases outside gene matches: 4. Germline-derived CDR1 and CDR2 are SQVTM and ANQGSEA. CDR3 length: 12 residues. TCRbeta library construction was performed incorporating unique molecular identifiers. TCRdb independently ran MiXCR on the PCR reads; one entry per CDR3 protein. The sample shows a few hundred thousand distinct CDR3 sequences, about 16% of them seen only once. As for this clonotype: As yet, its antigen is unknown.

Sequenced here: PBMCs, mostly from graft donor cells, sampled 360 days after TCRalphabeta/CD19-depleted stem cell transplant. The chain has TRBV29-1 and TRBJ2-7; 7 bases map to TRBD1. The receptor's source is a boy under two years old who had a stem cell transplant for Wiskott-Aldrich syndrome, so the T cells may come from the graft donor. Here the CDR3 reads CSVTDRAYEQYF. In DNA, the CDR3 is TGCAGCGTCACTGACAGGGCCTACGAGCAGTACTTC.